This TCR beta chain was documented in a study of T cells expressing NK-cell markers. About the research overall: According to the study, TCR beta repertoires originated from sorted CD3+CD56+NKG2C+, CD3+CD56+NKG2C- and CD3+CD56-NKG2C+ T cells.

No DNA is given; TCRdb re-called the 5' RACE reads and lists each CDR3 protein once. In all, the sample yields 300,000 to 450,000 distinct CDR3 sequences. CDR1 SGHRS and CDR2 YFSETQ come from the germline V gene. The CDR3 runs 14 residues. This chain joins TRBV5-1 and TRBJ1-6. Sequenced: blood T cells: a sorted CD56 or NKG2C T cell subset, CD4+ or CD8+ T cells, or bulk PBMC T cells (not recorded which). This sequence originates from a man aged 18-75 years in good health. The CDR3 spells CASSLVPTGSPLHF.